The T cell receptor (beta chain) under discussion was sequenced for a study of blood T cell repertoires in COVID-19 (dated by TCRdb to about 2020). Background on the whole study: Collaborator samples came from the United States, Italy and Spain and covered acute and convalescent phases of COVID-19. The repertoires were made available in a free public database intended to serve as a resource for research on the immune response to SARS-CoV-2. The sample metadata nearly always contained a de-identified subject ID, COVID-19 status, age in years and sex. Deeply sampled blood TCRbeta repertoires from subjects exposed to, actively infected with, or recovered from COVID-19 were included in the dataset. Where available, HLA class I and class II types were taken from metadata supplied by the sample provider and were not determined by assay-based typing. The prospective study material was composed of cDNA or gDNA derived from T cells, B-cell-depleted T cells, or PBMCs. Samples were obtained from the ongoing ImmuneRACE study (first 160 participants) and from over 1,000 subjects provided by 6 global collaborators.

Worth noting for this clone: Its antigen target is currently unknown. Per-nucleotide qualities are absent, and no much larger clonotype sits a single base away.

Each collaborating institution followed its own protocols to collect whole blood in K2EDTA tubes. For TCRbeta analysis, collaborator samples were shipped as frozen whole blood, as isolated PBMCs, or as DNA extracted from either sample type. V is cut by 0 bases and J by 3 bases, and the space between the germline ends is 11 bases. CDR1 and CDR2, per the germline V gene, are MGHRA and YSYEKL. The CDR3 covers 15 residues, taking in both the cysteine and the phenylalanine. Only the CDR3 part of the read is kept: 45 bases, read in frame from the first base. What the work shows at the level of the full study, not this receptor alone: How much clinical and demographic metadata was included differed by source and by participant, and the metadata was provided uncurated.

TCRbeta CDR3 regions were amplified from genomic DNA using the immunoSEQ Assay, a bias-controlled multiplex PCR. The authors' analysis ran thus. The number of nucleated cells in each sample was estimated from the amplification of reference gene primers within the assay. To quantify the absolute abundance of each unique TCRbeta CDR3 rearrangement, sequence reads were collapsed and filtered. Productive Simpson clonality was computed per sample as the square root of Simpson's diversity index over productive rearrangements. The table comes from immuneACCESS by way of TCRdb, which keeps in-frame sequences with V and J called. Part of the clones is missing from these tables; in studies checked, under half for an unresolved V gene and the rest for unknown reasons. Clonal size and the V and J genes are those of that table, whereas D and trimming came from the DNA. The sample table holds about 81,000 clones, of which 70% to 85% were seen once. 13% of the sample comes from the top ten.

The specimen sequenced was peripheral blood. This receptor was taken from a human donor in a cohort sampled during active COVID-19. The chain joins TRBV4-1 to TRBJ1-1; possibly the D gene is TRBD1, per 5 matching bases. The DNA is as follows: TGCGCCAGCAGCCAAGAAGTAAGCAGGGACACTGAAGCTTTCTTT. Translation gives CASSQEVSRDTEAFF.